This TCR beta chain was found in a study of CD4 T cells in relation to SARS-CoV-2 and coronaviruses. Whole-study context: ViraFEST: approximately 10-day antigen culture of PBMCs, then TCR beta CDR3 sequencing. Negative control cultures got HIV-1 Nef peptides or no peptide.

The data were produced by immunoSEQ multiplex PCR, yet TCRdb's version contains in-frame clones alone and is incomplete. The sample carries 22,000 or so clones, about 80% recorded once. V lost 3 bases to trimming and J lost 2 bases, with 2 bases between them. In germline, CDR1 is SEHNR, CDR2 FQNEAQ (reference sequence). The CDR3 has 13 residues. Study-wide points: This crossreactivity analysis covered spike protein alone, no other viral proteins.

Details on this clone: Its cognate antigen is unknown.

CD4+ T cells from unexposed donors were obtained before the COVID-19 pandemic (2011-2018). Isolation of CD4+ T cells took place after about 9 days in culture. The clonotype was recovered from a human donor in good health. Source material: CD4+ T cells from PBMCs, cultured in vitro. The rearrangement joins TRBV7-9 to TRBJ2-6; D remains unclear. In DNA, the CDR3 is TGTGCCAGCAGCTTTGCTGGGGCCAACGTCCTGACTTTC. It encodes CASSFAGANVLTF.